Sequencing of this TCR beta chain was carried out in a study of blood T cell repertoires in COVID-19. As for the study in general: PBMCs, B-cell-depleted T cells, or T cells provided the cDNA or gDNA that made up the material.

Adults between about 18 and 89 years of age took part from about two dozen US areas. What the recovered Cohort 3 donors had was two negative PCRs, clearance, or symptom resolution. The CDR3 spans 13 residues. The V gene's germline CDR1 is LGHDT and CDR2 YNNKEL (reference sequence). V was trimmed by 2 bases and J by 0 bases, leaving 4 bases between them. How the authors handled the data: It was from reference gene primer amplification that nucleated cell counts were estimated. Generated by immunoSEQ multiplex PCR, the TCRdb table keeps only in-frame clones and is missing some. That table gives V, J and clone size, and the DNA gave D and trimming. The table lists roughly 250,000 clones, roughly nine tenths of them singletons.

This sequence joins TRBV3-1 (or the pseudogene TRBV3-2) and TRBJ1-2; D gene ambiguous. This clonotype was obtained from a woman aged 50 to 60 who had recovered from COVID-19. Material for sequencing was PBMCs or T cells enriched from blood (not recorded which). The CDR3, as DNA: TGTGCCAGCAGCCAAACAGCTAACTATGGCTACACCTTC. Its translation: CASSQTANYGYTF.